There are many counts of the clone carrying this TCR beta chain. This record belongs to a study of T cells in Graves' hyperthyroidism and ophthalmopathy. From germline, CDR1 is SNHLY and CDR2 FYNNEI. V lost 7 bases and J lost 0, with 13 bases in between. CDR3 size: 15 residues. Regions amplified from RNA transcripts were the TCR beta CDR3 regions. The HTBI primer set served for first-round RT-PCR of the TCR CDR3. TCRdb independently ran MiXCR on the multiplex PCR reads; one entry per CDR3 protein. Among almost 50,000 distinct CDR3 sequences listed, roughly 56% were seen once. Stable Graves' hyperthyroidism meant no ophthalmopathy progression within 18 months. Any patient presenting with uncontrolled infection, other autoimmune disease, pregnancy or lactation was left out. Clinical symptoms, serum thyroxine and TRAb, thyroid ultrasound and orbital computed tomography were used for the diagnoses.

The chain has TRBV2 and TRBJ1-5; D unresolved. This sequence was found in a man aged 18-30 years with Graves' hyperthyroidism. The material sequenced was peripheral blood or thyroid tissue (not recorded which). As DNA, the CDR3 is TGTGCCAGCACCCAACGCGGGTATAGCAATCAGCCCCAGCATTTT. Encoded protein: CASTQRGYSNQPQHF.